A selection of T cell receptor beta chains follows, all from one sample in a study of patients and donors after allogeneic stem cell transplantation. Using its own MiXCR run on the RT-PCR reads, TCRdb lists one record per CDR3 protein. The table includes more than 850,000 distinct CDR3 sequences, over 15% detected once. Sequenced input: blood, either unsorted or a sorted T cell fraction (not recorded which). The receptors originated from a human donor who was either an allogeneic HSCT recipient or a stem cell or donor lymphocyte infusion donor (not recorded which). It is not recorded whose cells these are; they may come from a transplant donor. CDR3s leave out the opening cysteine and the closing phenylalanine or tryptophan. Fields, in order: D gene, V gene, CDR3 length, CDR3 protein. D genes are given only for firm matches.

NA	TRBV19	12	ASSIATPADTQY
NA	TRBV12-5	11	ASGLVQGTEAF
NA	TRBV29-1	10	SVDFGGFGYT
TRBD2	TRBV4-2	16	ASSQDPLGGRSSYEQY
NA	TRBV2	13	ASSDGPIGSSPLH
NA	TRBV20-1	15	SARTTGGAGFQETQY
NA	TRBV27	12	ASSLSGAGHEQY
NA	TRBV29-1	11	SASTSGANVLT
TRBD2	TRBV4-1	15	ASSQQLAGGPQSEQY
NA	TRBV27	13	ASSLSPDSSYEQY
TRBD1	TRBV12-3/TRBV12-4	10	ASSFTGGEGQ
TRBD1	TRBV28	13	ASTDYDRGNEKLF
NA	TRBV25-1	15	ASAPLTPNRVGYGYT
NA	TRBV27	13	ASSPSAGPPYEQY